This TCR beta chain was sequenced in a study of cytomegalovirus exposure and HLA in healthy donors. Study information: Findings of an earlier analysis included under 140 million unique TCR beta sequences from 200 million or so T cells. General study findings and limits: Later, an analysis showed that TCR beta chains associated with HLA were more clonally expanded than others that were equally common. A later analysis reported that several of the most significant clusters appeared to be linked to common viral pathogens, among them Epstein-Barr virus. A link between a missense DCLRE1C variant and TCR beta V- and J-gene trimming emerged from a later analysis.

The PCR used 60 Vbeta and 13 Jbeta primers. Method: immunoSEQ multiplex PCR; TCRdb's copy keeps in-frame clones and lacks some. The table has approximately 79,000 clones, roughly 79% seen once; the top ten hold less than 7%. Worth noting for this clone: Its specificity is unknown.

V was pared by 5 bases and J by 4 bases, with 11 bases of the junction left unmatched. Germline CDR1 SEHNR, CDR2 FQNEAQ (reference sequence). The length of the CDR3 is 17 residues. The receptor's source is a male donor in good health and CMV-seropositive. The chain recombines TRBV7-9 with TRBJ1-4, with TRBD1 matching 9 bases. Specimen: PBMCs. The CDR3 loop reads CASSLGQGSYRNEKLFF. The DNA for the CDR3 is TGTGCCAGCAGCCTAGGACAGGGGTCGTACCGTAATGAAAAACTGTTTTTT.